These 22 T cell receptor beta chains were sequenced from one sample in a study of cytotoxic CD8 clonotypes in ibrutinib-treated CLL (dated by TCRdb to 2020 to 2023). Preparation of the library involved the immunoSEQ multiplex PCR assay. TCRdb's version of the immuneACCESS table is confined to in-frame rearrangements and falls short of the full clone set. An unresolved V gene accounts for under half of the shortfall where checked; the remainder is of unknown origin. The sample includes 250,000 to 350,000 clones, with approximately 79% observed a single time. The ten largest clones capture about 5% of the sample. This specimen's time point label, interpreted: progressive disease on ibrutinib. Here the sequenced sample was PBMCs, taken at disease progression, from a patient treated with ibrutinib. The origin of the receptors is a human donor with chronic lymphocytic leukemia.

The chain combines TRBV11-3 with TRBJ2-3; TRBD1 matches at 8 bases. The CDR3 sequence is 16 residues long. The V segment lost 4 bases and the J segment 3 bases; nucleotides outside the gene matches: 9. CDR1 and CDR2 from the germline V gene are SGHNT and YENEEA. The CDR3 sequence is CASSSGGAGATDTQYF. In nucleotides, the CDR3 is TGTGCCAGCAGCTCAGGGGGCGCAGGGGCTACAGATACGCAGTATTTT.

The chain couples TRBV7-6 to TRBJ1-3, with D tentatively TRBD1 (6 bases). Germline V lookup: CDR1 SGHVS, CDR2 FNYEAQ. V was pared by 6 bases and J by 4 bases, with 16 bases between. This CDR3 is 15 amino acids long. CDR3 nucleotides: TGTGCCAGCAGTCCCGGCCCCAGGGGAGGAAACACCATATATTTT. Its protein is CASSPGPRGGNTIYF.

The rearrangement joins TRBV19 to TRBJ2-1; no reliable D call. The CDR3 is made up of 15 amino acids. CDR1 LNHDA and CDR2 SQIVND come from the germline V gene (reference sequence). Trimming took off 1 base at V and 2 bases at J, with 9 bases between the two ends. The CDR3 here is CASSIAPQPYNEQFF. DNA of the CDR3: TGTGCCAGTAGTATAGCCCCCCAACCCTACAATGAGCAGTTCTTC.

The chain uses TRBV4-3 and TRBJ2-3, with 8 nucleotides matching TRBD2. CDR1 and CDR2 from the germline V gene are LGHNA and YSLEER. This CDR3 spans 16 amino acids. V lost 4 bases, J lost 3 bases, and 9 bases stayed unmatched. The CDR3 sequence is CASSRLQRESTDTQYF. CDR3 in DNA: TGCGCCAGCAGCCGACTTCAGCGGGAGAGTACAGATACGCAGTATTTT.

The chain recombines TRBV6-5 with TRBJ1-1; D ambiguous. From germline, CDR1 is MNHEY and CDR2 SVGAGI. Trimming left V 4 bases short and J 4 bases short, with 16 bases between. CDR3 size: 15 residues. The CDR3 loop is CASSLAASGSTEAFF. The CDR3 DNA reads TGTGCCAGCAGTTTAGCGGCGTCTGGTAGCACTGAAGCTTTCTTT.

V and J are TRBV6-1 and TRBJ1-4; no clear D gene. V shed 9 bases and J shed 0 bases, with 14 bases lying between them. The CDR3 covers 15 residues. Germline V gene sequence: CDR1 MNHNS, CDR2 SASEGT. CDR3 in amino acids: CASSGPGTTNEKLFF. CDR3 nucleotides: TGTGCCAGTTCCGGACCGGGTACAACTAATGAAAAACTGTTTTTT.

This rearrangement joins TRBV4-1 to TRBJ2-7; the D is unclear. Trimming left V 5 bases short and J 3 bases short, with 5 bases between. CDR1 is MGHRA and CDR2 is YSYEKL in the germline V gene. The CDR3 consists of 11 residues. CDR3 loop: CASSNNYEQYF. The CDR3 DNA is TGCGCCAGCAGCAACAACTACGAGCAGTACTTC.

This clone was found a few times. The chain carries TRBV7-3 and TRBJ2-7, with D hard to call. The CDR3 is made up of 13 amino acids. The V end lost 5 bases, the J end lost 0 bases, and 8 bases lay between the germline ends. Germline-derived CDR1 and CDR2 are SGHTA and FQGTGA. The CDR3 region is CASSPDNSYEQYF. CDR3 sequence (DNA): TGTGCCAGCAGCCCCGACAACTCCTACGAGCAGTACTTC.

The chain employs TRBV6-6 and TRBJ2-5; D not certain. The CDR3 has 14 amino acids. The ends were cut back, 0 bases at V and 4 bases at J, with 9 bases in the middle. Germline V gene sequence: CDR1 MNHNY, CDR2 SVGAGI (reference sequence). The CDR3 nucleotides read TGTGCCAGCAGTTACTCTGGGCTTGGAGAGACCCAGTACTTC. Its protein is CASSYSGLGETQYF.

CDR3 nucleotide sequence: TGTGCCAGCAGCCCATTCCGGGGCACCGGGGAGCTGTTTTTT. It encodes CASSPFRGTGELFF. The rearrangement links TRBV14 to TRBJ2-2; maybe TRBD2 (5 bases). Germline V gene data show CDR1 as SGHDN and CDR2 as FVKESK. This CDR3 has 14 residues. V was clipped by 4 bases and J by 4 bases, with 10 bases between them.

This clone is a singleton in its sample. V and J are TRBV29-1 and TRBJ2-1; the match to TRBD1 covers 11 bases. The CDR3 extends over 13 amino acids. CDR1 is SQVTM, CDR2 ANQGSEA, per germline. V gave up 7 bases and J gave up 3 bases; unmatched junction bases: 2. The CDR3 DNA sequence: TGCAGCGGGGGGACAGGGGGCTACAATGAGCAGTTCTTC. Its translation: CSGGTGGYNEQFF.

The CDR3 loop is CASSESSGMAFF. CDR3 DNA: TGTGCCAGCAGTGAATCGTCTGGGATGGCTTTCTTT. The V gene is TRBV6-1, the J gene TRBJ1-1; no clear D. Looked up from germline, CDR1 is MNHNS and CDR2 is SASEGT. The CDR3 contains 12 residues. Trimming left V 2 bases short and J 11 bases short, with 12 bases between.

This chain connects TRBV5-6 to TRBJ1-1; TRBD1 might be the D (5 bases). Germline CDR1 is SGHDT and CDR2 is YYEEEE. Trimming took 7 bases from V and 2 from J, leaving 15 bases between them. This CDR3 is 14 amino acids long. The CDR3 nucleotides are TGTGCCAGCCGGGGGGAAACTCGAAACACTGAAGCTTTCTTT. Amino acids: CASRGETRNTEAFF.

The chain joins TRBV7-6 to TRBJ2-1; D gene unclear. This CDR3 has 12 residues. Per the germline V gene, CDR1 is SGHVS and CDR2 is FNYEAQ. Trimming left V 2 bases short and J 8 bases short, with 7 bases between. The CDR3 here is CASSLNLHEQFF. For the CDR3, the DNA is TGTGCCAGCAGCTTAAACCTGCATGAGCAGTTCTTC.

This clone appeared once. The CDR3 nucleotides are TGCGCCAGCAGCGCGACGGGAGAAGCTTTCTTT. Translating it yields CASSATGEAFF. This chain links TRBV5-1 with TRBJ1-1; D unresolved. Germline CDR1 reads SGHRS; CDR2 reads YFSETQ. V gave up 4 bases and J gave up 8 bases, with 9 bases separating them. There are 11 residues in the CDR3.

The CDR3 protein is CSVLGYEQYF. CDR3 nucleotides: TGCAGCGTTCTGGGCTACGAGCAGTACTTC. This chain joins TRBV29-1 and TRBJ2-7; D call uncertain. Germline V gene sequence: CDR1 SQVTM, CDR2 ANQGSEA. CDR3 length: 10 residues. The V and J ends lost 5 bases and 3 bases respectively, with 5 bases between them.

The chain recombines TRBV7-2 with TRBJ1-2; D may be TRBD1 (6 bases). CDR3 length: 16 residues. Germline V gene data show CDR1 as SGHTA and CDR2 as FQGNSA. V shed 2 bases and J shed 4 bases, with 17 bases lying between them. For the CDR3, the DNA is TGTGCCAGCAGCTTAACTCATGGATCAGGGGCCTATGGCTACACCTTC. As protein: CASSLTHGSGAYGYTF.

V gene TRBV15 combines with J gene TRBJ1-4; D unresolved. The CDR3 sequence is 15 residues long. V lost 7 bases and J 3 bases, leaving 15 bases between the germline ends. Germline V gene sequence: CDR1 LNHNV, CDR2 YYDKDF (reference sequence). The CDR3 region is CATTPRRGPNEKLFF. CDR3 bases: TGTGCCACCACCCCTCGGAGAGGACCTAATGAAAAACTGTTTTTT.

The chain combines TRBV5-1 with TRBJ2-7; D unclear. The CDR3 spans 12 residues. Looked up from germline, CDR1 is SGHRS and CDR2 is YFSETQ. Trimming took off 4 bases at V and 5 bases at J, with 10 bases between the two ends. Here the CDR3 DNA reads TGCGCCAGCAGCCAATCCTCTAACGAGCAGTACTTC. It specifies CASSQSSNEQYF.

The CDR3 loop is CASSYSAGTSYTF. CDR3 nucleotides: TGTGCCAGCAGTTACTCGGCAGGGACCTCCTACACCTTC. The V and J genes are TRBV6-5 and TRBJ1-2; TRBD1 is a possible D gene (5 bases). CDR1 is MNHEY and CDR2 is SVGAGI in the germline V gene. This CDR3 is 13 amino acids long. V gave up 0 bases and J gave up 10 bases, with 12 bases separating them.

J is TRBJ1-4 and V is TRBV7-9; maybe TRBD1 (5 bases). Between the trimmed V and J ends, which lost 1 base and 0 bases, there was a span of 15 bases. The CDR3 length is 18 residues. Germline V gene sequence: CDR1 SEHNR, CDR2 FQNEAQ (reference sequence). The CDR3 nucleotides read TGTGCCAGCAGCTTAGTGCGACAGTTTGGAGCAACTAATGAAAAACTGTTTTTT. Protein product: CASSLVRQFGATNEKLFF. The complete variable domain, with remaining parts taken from reference TRBV7-9 and TRBJ1-4, reads DTGVSQNPRHKITKRGQNVTFRCDPISEHNRLYWYRQTLGQGPEFLTYFQNEAQLEKSRLLSDRFSAERPKGSFSTLEIQRTEQGDSAMYLCASSLVRQFGATNEKLFFGSGTQLSVL.

The V call is TRBV27, the J call TRBJ2-1, with D possibly being TRBD1 (5 bases). Trimming took 6 bases from V and 2 from J, leaving 14 bases between them. The CDR3 is 15 amino acids. CDR1 and CDR2 from the germline V gene are MNHEY and SMNVEV (reference sequence). As DNA, the CDR3 is TGTGCCAGCAGCCGACAGACCCTCACCTACAATGAGCAGTTCTTC. Encoded protein: CASSRQTLTYNEQFF.